Listed here are 5 T cell receptor beta chains from one sample, sequenced in a study of OX40 agonist ivuxolimab in advanced cancers. The method was immunoSEQ multiplex PCR; TCRdb's version includes in-frame clones alone and lacks a portion of them. The repertoire holds tens of thousands of clones, with roughly 81% as singletons. The source material was CD4+ or CD8+ T cells sorted from blood, sampled in a trial of the OX40 agonist ivuxolimab. Receptors originate from an adult with an advanced solid tumor such as melanoma, head and neck, liver or kidney cancer.

This clone has more than one count but fewer than ten. V and J are TRBV4-2 and TRBJ2-3, with D unclear. The CDR3 totals 15 residues. Germline lookup yields CDR1 LGHNA and CDR2 YNFKEQ. The V gene lost 1 base and the J gene lost 3 bases, with 11 bases spanning the gap. The CDR3 reads CASSQGGGPTDTQYF. CDR3 in DNA: TGTGCCAGCAGCCAAGGGGGTGGGCCAACAGATACGCAGTATTTT.

The chain employs TRBV7-8 and TRBJ1-4; D is unresolved. The length of the CDR3 is 15 residues. With 1 base removed from V and 2 bases from J, the gap between germline ends came to 8 bases. The germline V gene encodes CDR1 SGHVS and CDR2 FQNEAQ. This CDR3 is CASSLEGQTNEKLFF. The CDR3 DNA reads TGTGCCAGCAGCTTAGAGGGCCAGACTAATGAAAAACTGTTTTTT.

V usage is TRBV11-1 and J usage is TRBJ2-7; weak D call: TRBD2 (6 bases). Looked up from germline, CDR1 is SGHAT and CDR2 is FQDESV (reference sequence). The CDR3 totals 14 residues. The V end was cut by 3 bases, the J end by 1 base, with 10 bases between. Here the CDR3 reads CASSFSAGSYEQYF. As DNA, the CDR3 is TGTGCCAGCAGCTTTTCTGCGGGGTCCTACGAGCAGTACTTC.

This clone was observed once. Other DNA variants within this sample encode the same CDR3. The chain recombines TRBV5-6 with TRBJ2-5, with D maybe TRBD1 (6 bases). Germline CDR1 is SGHDT and CDR2 is YYEEEE. This CDR3 has 15 residues. Trimming took 4 bases from V and 5 from J, leaving 18 bases between them. The CDR3 loop reads CASSTGGGRRETQYF. In DNA, the CDR3 is TGTGCCAGCAGCACCGGTGGGGGCCGGCGGGAGACCCAGTACTTC.

This chain links TRBV7-9 with TRBJ2-1; maybe TRBD2 (6 bases). Germline values: CDR1 SEHNR, CDR2 FQNEAQ (reference sequence). With 8 bases removed from V and 6 bases from J, the gap between germline ends came to 8 bases. The CDR3 contains 11 residues. The CDR3 is CASGGTNEQFF. The CDR3 DNA sequence: TGTGCCAGCGGGGGGACCAATGAGCAGTTCTTC.